The 13 T cell receptor beta chains given below trace back to one sample, sequenced in a study of T-cell memory formation after mild COVID-19. MiXCR was run by TCRdb on the 5' RACE reads, yielding one entry per CDR3 protein. The table shows approximately 490,000 distinct CDR3 sequences, with about a fifth occurring only once. Input material: PBMCs or a T cell subset sorted from them (not recorded which). These receptors originate from an adult woman who had mild COVID-19 (a few samples of this study predate the infection). Cell type and time point are not known.

This clonotype was seen a handful of times. This chain uses TRBV11-2 with TRBJ1-1; the D is unclear. Germline V lookup: CDR1 SGHAT, CDR2 FQNNGV. This CDR3 region has 11 residues. The V end was cut by 1 base, the J end by 6 bases, with 3 bases between. CDR3 region: CASSLVPEAFF. The DNA of the CDR3 is TGTGCCAGCAGCTTAGTACCTGAAGCTTTCTTT. The entire variable domain, with the rest obtained from reference TRBV11-2 and TRBJ1-1, is as follows: EAGVAQSPRYKIIEKRQSVAFWCNPISGHATLYWYQQILGQGPKLLIQFQNNGVVDDSQLPKDRFSAERLKGVDSTLKIQPAKLEDSAVYLCASSLVPEAFFGQGTRLTVV.

The sample holds a few counts of this clonotype. The chain has TRBV9 and TRBJ2-3; TRBD2 matches 12 bases. This CDR3 comprises 18 residues. Germline CDR1 SGDLS, CDR2 YYNGEE. Germline trimming cut 4 bases from V and 4 bases from J; bases unmatched to any gene: 13. As DNA, the CDR3 is TGTGCCAGCAGCCCAAGACTAGCGGGAGTTTCGGGGCCAGATACGCAGTATTTT. This gives the protein CASSPRLAGVSGPDTQYF.

The J gene is TRBJ2-5, the V gene TRBV5-5; D is possibly TRBD1 (6 bases). V lost 2 bases, J lost 2 bases, and 13 bases lay in between. This CDR3 spans 15 amino acids. Germline V gene sequence: CDR1 SGHKS, CDR2 YYEKEE (reference sequence). CDR3 loop: CASSFLGTRQETQYF. The CDR3 region has the DNA TGTGCCAGCAGCTTTCTGGGGACACGTCAAGAGACCCAGTACTTC.

The chain couples TRBV28 to TRBJ2-3; possibly TRBD2 for D (6 bases). V dropped 5 bases and J dropped 5 bases, with 14 bases sitting between them. CDR1 is MDHEN and CDR2 is SYDVKM in the germline V gene. The CDR3 spans 14 residues. The CDR3 coding sequence is TGTGCCAGCAGTCCCTCCCGCGGGGTAGATACGCAGTATTTT. Its translation is CASSPSRGVDTQYF.

This clonotype has just a few counts. This chain uses TRBV6-6 with TRBJ2-7; D is unresolved. Trimming pared 6 bases from V and 1 base from J, leaving 13 bases between. The CDR3 sequence is 14 residues long. The V gene's germline CDR1 is MNHNY and CDR2 SVGAGI (reference sequence). The CDR3 protein is CASRDTRTSYEQYF. The CDR3 DNA reads as TGTGCCAGCAGAGACACCCGGACGTCCTACGAGCAGTACTTC.

This clonotype occurred many times. A junction boundary mismatches the germline segment, possibly from a read error. The J gene is TRBJ1-2, the V gene TRBV6-2 or TRBV6-3, with unresolved D. This CDR3 region has 16 residues. From germline, CDR1 is MNHEY and CDR2 SVGEGT. The CDR3 DNA follows: TGTGCCAGCAGTCACTCAACGGGAGAAGTGAGCTATGGCTACACCTTC. Translation gives CASSHSTGEVSYGYTF.

This clonotype was detected a few times. The V and J genes are TRBV29-1 and TRBJ1-1; 7 bases are shared with TRBD1. Germline V gene sequence: CDR1 SQVTM, CDR2 ANQGSEA. This CDR3 is 15 amino acids long. J was trimmed by 1 base and V by 6 bases; bases with no gene match: 11. The CDR3: CSVLGVTGENTEAFF. DNA of the CDR3: TGCAGCGTCCTCGGGGTAACAGGGGAGAACACTGAAGCTTTCTTT.

The chain employs TRBV9 and TRBJ2-1; 10 nucleotides line up with TRBD1. Germline-derived CDR1 and CDR2 are SGDLS and YYNGEE. The CDR3 sequence is 15 residues long. V was clipped by 3 bases and J by 5 bases; unmatched bases: 5. The CDR3 sequence is CASSATGGANNEQFF. The CDR3 DNA follows: TGTGCCAGCAGCGCGACAGGGGGCGCGAACAATGAGCAGTTCTTC.

This clonotype was recorded a few times. The chain is built from TRBV5-5 and TRBJ1-5; possibly TRBD1 for D (6 bases). Germline CDR1 is SGHKS and CDR2 is YYEKEE (reference sequence). V gave up 2 bases and J gave up 4 bases, with 19 bases separating them. This CDR3 spans 17 amino acids. The CDR3 spells CASSLSGDGIGNQPQHF. The CDR3 DNA reads as TGTGCCAGCAGCTTATCAGGGGATGGGATAGGAAATCAGCCCCAGCATTTT.

The CDR3 region has the DNA TGCGCCAGCAGCGGCGGGGCTGCCTACAATGAGCAGTTCTTC. Protein sequence: CASSGGAAYNEQFF. The J gene is TRBJ2-1, the V gene TRBV5-1, with TRBD2 as a possible D gene (6 bases). In germline, CDR1 is SGHRS, CDR2 YFSETQ. The CDR3 contains 14 residues. V lost 4 bases and J lost 2, with 10 bases in between.

The rearrangement links TRBV6-5 to TRBJ2-1; no clear D gene. Trimming stripped 0 bases from V and 7 bases from J, with 7 bases between. Germline lookup yields CDR1 MNHEY and CDR2 SVGAGI. The CDR3 loop spans 13 amino acids. The CDR3 protein is CASSYSGTNEQFF. The CDR3 DNA is TGTGCCAGCAGTTACTCCGGTACTAATGAGCAGTTCTTC.

This clonotype was found a few times. This rearrangement joins TRBV10-3 to TRBJ2-3; unclear D gene. The CDR3 is made up of 14 amino acids. The V gene's germline CDR1 is ENHRY and CDR2 SYGVKD. V was trimmed by 3 bases and J by 3 bases, leaving 10 bases between them. Here the CDR3 reads CAISDAVRTDTQYF. In DNA, the CDR3 is TGTGCCATCAGTGACGCGGTCCGGACAGATACGCAGTATTTT.

CDR3 sequence: CASSLGLLAEQFF. CDR3 nucleotide sequence: TGTGCCAGCAGCTTGGGACTCCTGGCTGAGCAGTTCTTC. The gene calls are TRBV13 and TRBJ2-1; a possible D gene is TRBD2 (6 bases). V dropped 3 bases and J dropped 9 bases, with 12 bases sitting between them. CDR3 size: 13 residues. CDR1 is PRHDT and CDR2 is FYEKMQ in the germline V gene (reference sequence).